Below, 18 T cell receptor beta chains from the same sample are listed, as sequenced in a study of blood T cell repertoires in COVID-19. Assay: immunoSEQ multiplex PCR; the TCRdb copy retains only in-frame clones and omits some. The table records about 120,000 clones, roughly three quarters of them present only once. Sequenced input: peripheral blood. These receptors originate from a man aged 35 to 55 with active or convalescent COVID-19.

The chain employs TRBV5-1 and TRBJ2-7; no clear D. Germline V gives CDR1 SGHRS, CDR2 YFSETQ. V gave up 5 bases and J gave up 4 bases, with 10 bases separating them. The CDR3 spans 12 residues. Here the CDR3 reads CASSYESYEQYF. In DNA form, the CDR3 reads TGCGCCAGCAGTTACGAGTCGTACGAGCAGTACTTC.

The V call is TRBV3-1 (or the pseudogene TRBV3-2), the J call TRBJ2-3, with unresolved D. In germline, CDR1 is LGHDT, CDR2 YNNKEL (reference sequence). CDR3 length: 14 residues. V was pared by 1 base and J by 6 bases, with 11 bases between. The CDR3 protein is CASSQGGLGDTQYF. The CDR3 nucleotides are TGTGCCAGCAGCCAAGGTGGCCTCGGGGATACGCAGTATTTT.

DNA for the CDR3: TGTGCCAGCAGCTTGGGGACAGGGTGGAGTGTCGGGGAGCTGTTTTTT. Amino acid sequence: CASSLGTGWSVGELFF. The chain uses TRBV5-4 and TRBJ2-2, with 8 bases matching TRBD1. The CDR3 covers 16 residues. Trimming cost V 0 bases and J 7 bases; bases outside gene matches: 8. CDR1 is SGHNT, CDR2 YYREEE, per germline (reference sequence).

V usage is TRBV30 and J usage is TRBJ1-4, with no clear D. Looked up from germline, CDR1 is GTSNPN and CDR2 is SVGIG (reference sequence). Trimming took 2 bases from V and 10 from J, leaving 8 bases between them. The CDR3 consists of 11 residues. CDR3 nucleotides: TGTGCCTGGAGTTCAGTTGGAAAACTGTTTTTT. Its translation is CAWSSVGKLFF.

The J gene is TRBJ1-2, the V gene TRBV30; unclear D gene. Germline V gene data show CDR1 as GTSNPN and CDR2 as SVGIG (reference sequence). The CDR3 is 14 amino acids. The CDR3 here is CAFEGGAANYGYTF. CDR3 nucleotides: TGTGCTTTCGAGGGTGGAGCAGCTAACTATGGCTACACCTTC.

The CDR3 DNA is TGTGCCAGCTCACCAGGACAGGGGAACATTCAGTACTTC. Amino acid sequence: CASSPGQGNIQYF. The chain carries TRBV18 and TRBJ2-4, with 9 bases lining up with TRBD1. The CDR3 consists of 13 residues. Trimming cost V 2 bases and J 7 bases; bases outside gene matches: 0. Looked up from germline, CDR1 is KGHSH and CDR2 is LQKENI.

The chain carries TRBV6-6 and TRBJ2-7, with a tentative D call TRBD1 (5 bases). V lost 7 bases, J lost 4 bases, and 11 bases lay in between. Germline assignment: CDR1 MNHNY and CDR2 SVGAGI (reference sequence). CDR3 length equals 12 residues. The CDR3 DNA reads as TGTGCCAGCACAGCAGGGCCATACGAGCAGTACTTC. This encodes CASTAGPYEQYF.

The chain combines TRBV28 with TRBJ1-2, with 8 bases lining up with TRBD1. V lost 7 bases and J lost 3; bases outside the gene matches: 7. The germline CDR1 and CDR2 sequences are MDHEN and SYDVKM. The CDR3 loop spans 14 amino acids. The CDR3 sequence is CASNLPTGDYGYTF. As DNA, the CDR3 is TGTGCCAGCAACCTGCCGACAGGGGACTATGGCTACACCTTC.

This sequence joins TRBV30 and TRBJ1-4; maybe TRBD1 (5 bases). This CDR3 is 14 amino acids long. Trimming stripped 1 base from V and 4 bases from J, with 10 bases between. Germline loops: CDR1 GTSNPN, CDR2 SVGIG (reference sequence). CDR3 in amino acids: CAWSEGQLNEKLFF. CDR3 bases: TGTGCCTGGAGTGAGGGGCAGCTTAATGAAAAACTGTTTTTT.

The chain links TRBV19 to TRBJ1-1; D might be TRBD1 (6 bases). CDR3 length: 15 residues. The V and J ends lost 3 bases and 1 base respectively, with 12 bases between them. The germline gives CDR1 LNHDA, CDR2 SQIVND (reference sequence). The CDR3 loop reads CASSMNRVGNTEAFF. CDR3 DNA sequence: TGTGCCAGTAGTATGAACAGGGTAGGGAACACTGAAGCTTTCTTT.

A single count supports this clone. The J gene is TRBJ2-3, the V gene TRBV7-6; 12 bases agree with TRBD2. Germline CDR1 and CDR2: SGHVS and FNYEAQ. Trimming removed 2 bases from V and 6 bases from J; junction bases left unmatched: 9. CDR3 size: 17 residues. DNA for the CDR3: TGTGCCAGCAGCTTACTAGGACTAGCGGGGCGGTCGGATACGCAGTATTTT. Its translation is CASSLLGLAGRSDTQYF.

V usage is TRBV28 and J usage is TRBJ1-2, with no clear D. The V and J ends lost 1 base and 8 bases respectively, with 20 bases between them. This CDR3 is built from 16 residues. Germline CDR1 reads MDHEN; CDR2 reads SYDVKM. CDR3 sequence: CASSLSLGSRHGGYTF. The CDR3 region has the DNA TGTGCCAGCAGTTTATCATTGGGCAGCCGACACGGCGGCTACACCTTC.

The CDR3 sequence is CASSIAQGYGYTF. DNA of the CDR3: TGTGCCAGCAGCATCGCTCAGGGCTATGGCTACACCTTC. The chain employs TRBV6-5 and TRBJ1-2, with a weak D call TRBD1 (5 bases). The V end was cut by 6 bases, the J end by 4 bases, with 12 bases between. Germline CDR1 is MNHEY and CDR2 is SVGAGI. This CDR3 has 13 amino acids.

On this clone itself: Other DNA sequences within the sample encode an identical CDR3. The rearrangement uses TRBV12-3 or TRBV12-4 and TRBJ2-7, with D maybe TRBD1 (6 bases). Trimming cost V 4 bases and J 1 base, with 8 bases left between them. The CDR3 spans 13 residues. The CDR3 DNA is TGTGCCAGCAGTTCGGACAGTTCCTACGAGCAGTACTTC. The encoded protein is CASSSDSSYEQYF.

The chain employs TRBV20-1 and TRBJ2-3; 7 bases align to TRBD1. V was clipped by 3 bases and J by 1 base; unmatched bases: 4. The CDR3 spans 14 residues. The germline V gene encodes CDR1 DFQATT and CDR2 SNEGSKA (reference sequence). The DNA for the CDR3 is TGCAGTGCTAGTACAGGGGATGGCACAGATACGCAGTATTTT. It yields the protein CSASTGDGTDTQYF.

The V gene is TRBV3-1 (or the pseudogene TRBV3-2), the J gene TRBJ1-5; D is uncertain. Germline V gene lookup returns CDR1 LGHDT and CDR2 YNNKEL (reference sequence). The germline V and J ends were trimmed by 1 base and 7 bases, with 11 bases remaining between them. This CDR3 region has 14 residues. The DNA of the CDR3 is TGTGCCAGCAGCCAAGTCCTAGGCGCGCAGCCCCAGCATTTT. As protein: CASSQVLGAQPQHF.

V and J are TRBV5-4 and TRBJ2-3, with a possible D match to TRBD2 (7 bases). Germline CDR1 is SGHNT and CDR2 is YYREEE (reference sequence). This CDR3 spans 16 amino acids. Trimming cost V 4 bases and J 6 bases, with 21 bases left between them. In DNA form, the CDR3 reads TGTGCCAGCAGCCCGGGGGCTAGCGGCAAATTTGATACGCAGTATTTT. This translates into CASSPGASGKFDTQYF.

This clone was observed a few times. The chain combines TRBV6-5 with TRBJ1-2, with 10 bases that match TRBD1. This CDR3 region has 14 residues. Germline V gene data show CDR1 as MNHEY and CDR2 as SVGAGI. V was clipped by 6 bases and J by 4 bases; unmatched bases: 5. This CDR3 is CASRRTGGRYGYTF. CDR3 bases: TGTGCCAGCAGGAGGACAGGGGGTCGCTATGGCTACACCTTC.